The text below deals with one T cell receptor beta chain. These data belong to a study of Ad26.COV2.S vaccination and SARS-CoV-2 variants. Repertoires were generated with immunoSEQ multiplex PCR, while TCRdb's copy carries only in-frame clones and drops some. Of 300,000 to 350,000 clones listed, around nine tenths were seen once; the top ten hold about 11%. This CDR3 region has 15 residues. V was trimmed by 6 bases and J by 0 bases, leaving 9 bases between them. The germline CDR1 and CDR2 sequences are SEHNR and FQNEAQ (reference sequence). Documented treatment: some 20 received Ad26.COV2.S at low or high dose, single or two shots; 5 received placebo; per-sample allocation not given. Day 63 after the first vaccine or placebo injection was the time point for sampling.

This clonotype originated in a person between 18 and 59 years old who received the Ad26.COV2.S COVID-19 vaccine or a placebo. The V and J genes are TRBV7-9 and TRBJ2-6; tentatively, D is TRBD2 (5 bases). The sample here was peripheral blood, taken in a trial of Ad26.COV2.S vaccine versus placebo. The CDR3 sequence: CASSSDSSGANVLTF. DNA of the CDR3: TGTGCCAGCAGTTCGGACTCCTCTGGGGCCAACGTCCTGACTTTC.